What follows are 2 T cell receptor beta chains derived from one specimen sequenced in a study of identical twins (dated by TCRdb to between 2015 and 2016). The library was built by means of 5' RACE. The instrument was an Illumina HiSeq 2000. TCRdb reprocessing: public reads trimmed at Q25 with fastp, clones called with MiXCR, in-frame beta chains kept. When rows share a CDR3 protein, they turn into one entry using the most common DNA and genes. The sample table lists fewer than 800,000 distinct CDR3 sequences, around 7.4% of them with a count of one. In total, the top ten clones hold less than 2% of the sample. The same sample was also used in a study of yellow fever vaccine responses in identical twins.

Sample: PBMCs. The source is a woman in her late teens or twenties in good health.

The V and J genes are TRBV20-1 and TRBJ2-1; D tentatively reads TRBD1 or TRBD2 (7 bases each). Germline CDR1 and CDR2: DFQATT and SNEGSKA (reference sequence). V gave up 5 bases and J gave up 0 bases, with 11 bases separating them. The CDR3 sequence is 14 residues long. The CDR3 bases are TGCAGTGCTCCAGGGGGGGGCTCCTACAATGAGCAGTTCTTC. Translating gives CSAPGGGSYNEQFF.

This clonotype was observed at least ten times. The J gene is TRBJ1-6, the V gene TRBV4-1, with D unclear. The CDR3 totals 16 residues. Germline CDR1 and CDR2: MGHRA and YSYEKL. With 0 bases removed from V and 6 bases from J, the gap between germline ends came to 12 bases. In DNA, the CDR3 is TGCGCCAGCAGCCAAGAGGTCAGGTTATTTAATTCACCCCTCCACTTT. Translated: CASSQEVRLFNSPLHF.